This entry is about one TCR beta chain. This entry is derived from a study of blood T cell repertoires in COVID-19. The wider study: Samples representing acute and convalescent COVID-19 were sourced from the United States, Italy and Spain. The analysed material was cDNA or gDNA that came from T cells, B-cell-depleted T cells, or PBMCs.

How the authors handled the data: Reference gene primer amplification gave estimated nucleated cell counts. Clones were read by immunoSEQ multiplex PCR, and TCRdb kept only the in-frame ones, dropping some. V, J and clone size derive from that table, while D and trimming were established from the DNA sequence. The sample yields 80,000 to 100,000 clones, over 90% seen once. The CDR3 is made up of 14 amino acids. Germline V gene sequence: CDR1 SEHNR, CDR2 FQNEAQ (reference sequence). Trimming removed 8 bases at V and 3 bases at J, with 11 bases between. This TCR came from a human donor with active COVID-19. The donor label of this sample is uncertain. The sample consisted of peripheral blood. This sequence joins TRBV7-9 and TRBJ2-6; unclear D gene. The CDR3 loop reads CASGLGLGANVLTF. CDR3 coding DNA: TGTGCCAGCGGTTTAGGTCTTGGGGCCAACGTCCTGACTTTC.